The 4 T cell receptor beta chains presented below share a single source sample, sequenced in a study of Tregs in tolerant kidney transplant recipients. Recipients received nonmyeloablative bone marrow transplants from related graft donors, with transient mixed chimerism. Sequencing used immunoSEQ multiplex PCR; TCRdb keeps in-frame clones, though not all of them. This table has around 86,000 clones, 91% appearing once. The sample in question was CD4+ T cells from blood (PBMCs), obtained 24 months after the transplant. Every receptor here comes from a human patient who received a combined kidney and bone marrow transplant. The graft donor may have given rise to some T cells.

In nucleotides, the CDR3 is TGTGCCAGTAGGATTGTAGGACAGTATAGCAATCAGCCCCAGCATTTT. This codes for CASRIVGQYSNQPQHF. The rearrangement joins TRBV19 to TRBJ1-5, with a possible D match to TRBD1 (6 bases). This CDR3 spans 16 amino acids. V was shortened by 6 bases and J by 0 bases, with 15 bases between the two germline ends. Germline CDR1 and CDR2: LNHDA and SQIVND (reference sequence). Drawing the rest from reference TRBV19 and TRBJ1-5, the complete variable domain is DGGITQSPKYLFRKEGQNVTLSCEQNLNHDAMYWYRQDPGQGLRLIYYSQIVNDFQKGDIAEGYSVSREKKESFPLTVTSAQKNPTAFYLCASRIVGQYSNQPQHFGDGTRLSIL.

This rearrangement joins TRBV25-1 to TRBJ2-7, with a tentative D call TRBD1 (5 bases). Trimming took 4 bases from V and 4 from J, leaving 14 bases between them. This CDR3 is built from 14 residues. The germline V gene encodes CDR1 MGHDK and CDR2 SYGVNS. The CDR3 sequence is CASSVVHRTYEQYF. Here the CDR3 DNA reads TGTGCCAGCAGTGTTGTCCACAGGACATACGAGCAGTACTTC.

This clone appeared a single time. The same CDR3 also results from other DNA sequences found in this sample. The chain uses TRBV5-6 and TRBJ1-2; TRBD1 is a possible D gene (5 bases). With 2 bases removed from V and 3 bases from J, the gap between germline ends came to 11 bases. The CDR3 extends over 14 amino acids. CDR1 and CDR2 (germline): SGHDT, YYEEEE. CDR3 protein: CASSFLSGDYGYTF. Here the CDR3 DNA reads TGTGCCAGCAGCTTCCTCTCGGGGGACTATGGCTACACCTTC.

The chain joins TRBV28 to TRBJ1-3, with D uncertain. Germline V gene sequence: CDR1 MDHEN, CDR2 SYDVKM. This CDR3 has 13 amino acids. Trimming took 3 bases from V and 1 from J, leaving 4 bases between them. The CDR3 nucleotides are TGTGCCAGCAGTTTCCTTTCTGGAAACACCATATATTTT. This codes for CASSFLSGNTIYF.